This T cell receptor (beta chain) was identified in a study of shared clonotypes between healthy human individuals (dated by TCRdb to 2019 to 2021). Looking at the study overall: A couple of women and a few men aged 18 to 49 years were included in the cohort. To estimate repertoire size and how much clonotype sharing occurs between individuals, the study deeply sequenced the blood TCR repertoires of several healthy adults. Libraries were prepared and TCR repertoires were sequenced by different laboratories using diverse techniques, in order to increase sequencing depth and limit assay-specific biases. Each donor's leukapheresis produced roughly between about 0.8 and 10 billion PBMCs.

V and J lose 3 bases and 6 bases, and a span of 16 bases separates them. For CDR1 and CDR2, the germline V gene (reference sequence) lists SGHAT and FQDESV. The CDR3 sequence holds 15 residues, the cysteine and phenylalanine included. The kept DNA is CDR3 alone, 45 bases in frame from the first base. TCR CDR3 regions were amplified from genomic DNA by multiplex PCR using the deep immunoSEQ assay. Genomic DNA extracted from each cell subset was distributed evenly over all wells of several immunoSEQ 96-well plates, and each plate served as one replicate. For unsorted PBMC, around 300 ng genomic DNA, equal to about 30,000 T cell genomes, was loaded into each replicate PCR. Ten immunoSEQ deep assay plates were used to sequence unsorted PBMC genomic DNA. Purified libraries were measured with a Qubit 3.0 fluorometer, size-checked on a Bioanalyzer 2100, and measured again with the KAPA Library Quantification kit. Every immunoSEQ 96-well plate was sequenced on a separate single-read 150-cycle Illumina NextSeq 550 flow cell. The original pipeline was this. The immunoSEQ output contained only junctional sequences without quality scores, so filtering could not match that applied to full-length reads. Sequences were annotated with PyIR, a Python wrapper for IgBLAST v1.9, using IMGT germline references to assign V/J genes and CDR3. Reads were filtered out if the reads had weak V/J assignments (E-value above 1e-6), no CDR3, stop codons, out-of-frame junctions, or ambiguous translated residues. A V3J clonotype was defined by an identical inferred V gene, J gene, and CDR3 amino acid sequence. Percentage overlap between repertoires was computed as shared unique clonotypes divided by the size of the smaller repertoire. RTK rarefaction, the Chao1 estimator, and Recon v2.1 estimates of unobserved clonotypes were used to assess repertoire richness. TCRdb mirrors the immuneACCESS table, restricted to in-frame sequences. Some clones are absent from its copies; in checked studies, under half trace to an unresolved V gene, and the reason for the others is unknown. That table is the source of V, J and clone size, and D and trimming were worked out from the DNA. Across this sample there are fewer than 600,000 clones, with 75% to 80% seen only once. About 12% of the sample is in the top ten clones.

The donors were healthy, HIV-negative adults who had no recently reported acute infections or vaccinations. Every donor was a Caucasian adult living in Nashville, Tennessee, USA. In the unsorted samples, 70 million to 95 million PBMCs were counted, and genomic DNA was extracted using the QIAamp DNA Blood Mini kit. Blood was collected by leukapheresis, and PBMCs were isolated by Ficoll-Histopaque density gradient centrifugation and then cryopreserved in liquid nitrogen vapor phase. A note on this clone: Its antigen is still unknown. Base qualities are not provided; no much larger clone lies one nucleotide away.

Beyond this particular receptor, the publication reports: Sampling was restricted to blood, and TCR repertoires in tissues likely differ from the TCR repertoires found in blood. Based on pairwise subsampling, the degree of clonotype sharing among donors was expected to be affected by sequencing depth. The genetic and exposure-history diversity represented was limited by the small number of donors.

The sequence links TRBV11-1 to TRBJ2-3; D gene: possibly TRBD2, on 5 matching bases. Material for sequencing was PBMCs. This clonotype was obtained from a woman in her thirties or forties in good health. Some clones in this sample may be carry-over from other donors' samples. The sequenced DNA: TGTGCCAGCAGCTTTCGGCGGGCTACGTACGATACGCAGTATTTT. It encodes CASSFRRATYDTQYF.